Listed here are 9 T cell receptor beta chains from one sample, sequenced in a study of shared clonotypes between healthy human individuals. Method: immunoSEQ multiplex PCR; TCRdb's copy keeps in-frame clones and lacks some. The sample shows about 2.1 million clones, around 93% of them seen only once. The naive CD8 subset, CD45RO-negative cells positively selected for CCR7, excluded terminally differentiated effector memory CD45RA+ cells. The sample was naive CD8+ T cells from PBMCs. The source of these receptors is a man aged 18 to 29 in good health. Some clones in this sample may be carry-over from other donors' samples.

This chain links TRBV27 with TRBJ2-7; weak D call: TRBD2 (5 bases). CDR1 and CDR2 from the germline V gene are MNHEY and SMNVEV (reference sequence). The CDR3 has 13 amino acids. The CDR3 nucleotides are TGTGTCACCAGGAGCGGTAGCTCCTACGAGCAGTACTTC. Translated, it gives CVTRSGSSYEQYF.

J is TRBJ1-2 and V is TRBV27; a weak D match, TRBD1 (5 bases). The CDR3 sequence is 13 residues long. The V gene's germline CDR1 is MNHEY and CDR2 SMNVEV (reference sequence). V dropped 2 bases and J dropped 8 bases, with 12 bases sitting between them. CDR3 in amino acids: CASSLAGFGGYTF. The CDR3 nucleotides are TGTGCCAGCAGTTTAGCAGGGTTCGGCGGCTACACCTTC.

V usage is TRBV27 and J usage is TRBJ1-1; no firm D call. Trimming shortened V by 6 bases and J by 1 base, and 18 bases separated the two germline ends. This CDR3 has 16 residues. From germline, CDR1 is MNHEY and CDR2 SMNVEV (reference sequence). The chain's CDR3 is CASRPNTVSGNTEAFF. The CDR3 nucleotides read TGTGCCAGCAGGCCTAACACGGTGTCGGGGAACACTGAAGCTTTCTTT.

The chain has TRBV5-1 and TRBJ2-1; no clear D. Trimming stripped 1 base from V and 8 bases from J, with 16 bases between. Germline CDR1 reads SGHRS; CDR2 reads YFSETQ. The CDR3 consists of 15 residues. This CDR3 reads CASSLLGRQIDEQFF. In nucleotides, the CDR3 is TGCGCCAGCAGCTTGTTAGGGCGGCAAATCGATGAGCAGTTCTTC.

As DNA, the CDR3 is TGTGCCAGCATTGGGACGCCACAAGAGACCCAGTACTTC. Translating gives CASIGTPQETQYF. The chain couples TRBV25-1 to TRBJ2-5, with D perhaps matching TRBD1 or TRBD2 (5 bases each). This CDR3 has 13 residues. V was trimmed by 7 bases and J by 2 bases, leaving 11 bases between them. The germline gives CDR1 MGHDK, CDR2 SYGVNS. Variable domain in full (rest from reference TRBV25-1 and TRBJ2-5): EADIYQTPRYLVIGTGKKITLECSQTMGHDKMYWYQQDPGMELHLIHYSYGVNSTEKGDLSSESTVSRIRTEHFPLTLESARPSHTSQYLCASIGTPQETQYFGPGTRLLVL.

The DNA for the CDR3 is TGTGCCAGCACCCGAGGATACTCTGTGAACACTGAAGCTTTCTTT. This translates into CASTRGYSVNTEAFF. V gene TRBV28 combines with J gene TRBJ1-1; the D is unclear. The CDR3 runs to 15 residues. Trimming pared 7 bases from V and 0 bases from J, leaving 15 bases between. CDR1 MDHEN and CDR2 SYDVKM come from the germline V gene.

This clone showed up just once. The chain is built from TRBV6-1 and TRBJ2-7; D is unresolved. CDR1 is MNHNS, CDR2 SASEGT, per germline. The CDR3 has 14 residues. V shed 7 bases and J shed 0 bases, with 13 bases lying between them. In DNA, the CDR3 is TGTGCCAGCACTGGTTCAGGCGTCTCCTACGAGCAGTACTTC. Encoded protein: CASTGSGVSYEQYF.

About this clone: Other DNA sequences in the sample encode the same CDR3. The genes are TRBV7-3 and TRBJ2-2; D unresolved. Trimming pared 2 bases from V and 6 bases from J, leaving 4 bases between. Per germline, CDR1 SGHTA and CDR2 FQGTGA. The CDR3 is 12 residues long. The CDR3, as DNA: TGTGCCAGCAGCTTACCCGCCGGGGAGCTGTTTTTT. Protein product: CASSLPAGELFF.

The V call is TRBV4-2, the J call TRBJ2-5; D is undetermined. The CDR3 contains 12 residues. V lost 4 bases and J 5 bases, leaving 8 bases between the germline ends. CDR1 and CDR2 from the germline V gene are LGHNA and YNFKEQ. CDR3 sequence: CASSLKGETQYF. The CDR3, as DNA: TGTGCCAGCAGCCTCAAAGGGGAGACCCAGTACTTC.